These 28 T cell receptor beta chains were sequenced from one sample in a study of lymphopenia after photon versus proton radiotherapy (dated by TCRdb to 2018 to 2020). The method behind the library was the immunoSEQ multiplex PCR assay. TCRdb provides this immuneACCESS table in a form limited to in-frame rearrangements. Some clones are lacking; in checked studies, under half of them reflect an unresolved V gene, and why the rest are absent is not known. This sample has tens of thousands of clones in its table, and about 92% of those were observed once. The ten largest clones take up under 20% of the sample. Specimen: peripheral blood, collected from a patient treated with photon-based radiotherapy. The receptors were sampled from a woman between 40 and 50 years old with cholangiocarcinoma.

This rearrangement joins TRBV15 to TRBJ2-6; possible D gene TRBD2, 5 bases. This CDR3 comprises 16 residues. V lost 7 bases and J 2 bases, leaving 15 bases between the germline ends. Germline V gene lookup returns CDR1 LNHNV and CDR2 YYDKDF (reference sequence). The CDR3 reads CATTKLTGTGANVLTF. The CDR3 DNA reads as TGTGCCACCACCAAATTAACGGGGACTGGGGCCAACGTCCTGACTTTC.

The chain's CDR3 is CASRGPKERNQETQYF. For the CDR3, the DNA is TGTGCCAGCAGGGGGCCGAAGGAGCGCAACCAAGAGACCCAGTACTTC. V usage is TRBV6-6 and J usage is TRBJ2-5; D possibly corresponds to TRBD1 (5 bases). Germline-derived CDR1 and CDR2 are MNHNY and SVGAGI (reference sequence). The length of the CDR3 is 16 residues. Trimming took 6 bases from V and 0 from J, leaving 17 bases between them.

This clone was counted only a few times. This sequence joins TRBV30 and TRBJ1-4, with unresolved D. Per the germline V gene, CDR1 is GTSNPN and CDR2 is SVGIG (reference sequence). This CDR3 is 13 amino acids long. Deletions cut 1 base from V and 4 bases from J, with 7 bases between. CDR3 sequence reads: CAWSAAFNEKLFF. The CDR3 nucleotides are TGTGCCTGGAGTGCGGCCTTTAATGAAAAACTGTTTTTT.

On this clone itself: Germline and junction disagree at one end, which may indicate a read error. This rearrangement joins TRBV5-5 to TRBJ2-2, with 11 bases fitting TRBD1. The V gene's germline CDR1 is SGHKS and CDR2 YYEKEE (reference sequence). The CDR3 consists of 16 residues. In DNA, the CDR3 is TGTGCCAGCAGCTACGGACAGGGGGCGAAGACCGGGGAGCTGTTTTTT. It encodes CASSYGQGAKTGELFF.

The gene calls are TRBV27 and TRBJ2-7, with TRBD2 identical over 7 bases. This CDR3 comprises 17 residues. V lost 6 bases, J lost 2 bases, and 16 bases stayed unmatched. From germline, CDR1 is MNHEY and CDR2 SMNVEV (reference sequence). The CDR3 sequence is CASSPHRFSGTAYEQYF. In nucleotides, the CDR3 is TGTGCCAGCAGCCCCCACAGGTTCAGCGGGACCGCCTACGAGCAGTACTTC.

V is TRBV28 and J is TRBJ2-2; tentatively, D is TRBD2 (5 bases). Germline assignment: CDR1 MDHEN and CDR2 SYDVKM. The CDR3 contains 16 residues. Between the trimmed V and J ends, which lost 6 bases and 2 bases, there was a span of 16 bases. The CDR3 region is CASSPASLPNTGELFF. The CDR3 DNA reads as TGTGCCAGCAGCCCCGCTAGCCTCCCAAACACCGGGGAGCTGTTTTTT.

The rearrangement uses TRBV7-9 and TRBJ1-2; TRBD1 is a possible D gene (5 bases). V dropped 1 base and J dropped 4 bases, with 10 bases sitting between them. CDR1 SEHNR and CDR2 FQNEAQ come from the germline V gene (reference sequence). CDR3 length equals 14 residues. The CDR3 protein is CASSLDRLGYGYTF. The CDR3 DNA is TGTGCCAGCAGCTTAGACAGGCTCGGCTATGGCTACACCTTC.

The V and J genes are TRBV10-1 and TRBJ2-1; 11 positions agree with TRBD2. Germline loops: CDR1 WNHNN, CDR2 SYGVQD (reference sequence). J gave up 6 bases and V 3 bases, and 4 bases lay outside the gene matches. CDR3 size: 15 residues. DNA of the CDR3: TGCGCCAGCAGTGATAGCGGGAGGGGATTCAATGAGCAGTTCTTC. This translates into CASSDSGRGFNEQFF.

The rearrangement joins TRBV28 to TRBJ1-5; TRBD1 matches at 7 bases. Germline values: CDR1 MDHEN, CDR2 SYDVKM. This CDR3 has 15 amino acids. The V and J ends lost 5 bases and 4 bases, in that order; junction bases with no gene match: 8. CDR3 sequence reads: CASSIRTGWNQPQHF. The CDR3 DNA reads TGTGCCAGCAGTATACGGACAGGTTGGAATCAGCCCCAGCATTTT.

The chain carries TRBV6-5 and TRBJ2-7, with D unclear. This CDR3 spans 15 amino acids. Trimming removed 0 bases from V and 3 bases from J, with 12 bases in between. Germline CDR1 MNHEY, CDR2 SVGAGI. This CDR3 reads CASSYSTDRVYEQYF. The CDR3 DNA reads as TGTGCCAGCAGTTACTCTACAGATCGCGTCTACGAGCAGTACTTC.

Here the CDR3 reads CASSPFGQGNEKLFF. DNA of the CDR3: TGCGCCAGCAGCCCTTTTGGACAGGGGAATGAAAAACTGTTTTTT. The rearrangement uses TRBV5-1 and TRBJ1-4, with 9 bases aligning to TRBD1. V was clipped by 4 bases and J by 5 bases; unmatched bases: 6. Germline loops: CDR1 SGHRS, CDR2 YFSETQ. CDR3 length: 15 amino acids.

The chain recombines TRBV27 with TRBJ1-4, with a possible D match to TRBD1 (5 bases). Germline assignment: CDR1 MNHEY and CDR2 SMNVEV (reference sequence). This CDR3 is 13 amino acids long. The V and J ends lost 3 bases and 8 bases respectively, with 10 bases between them. CDR3 loop: CASSFVGDEKLFF. In DNA, the CDR3 is TGTGCCAGCAGTTTCGTAGGGGACGAAAAACTGTTTTTT.

The rearrangement joins TRBV7-9 to TRBJ1-2; TRBD1 agrees at 10 bases. The CDR3 sequence is 13 residues long. Germline CDR1 is SEHNR and CDR2 is FQNEAQ (reference sequence). J gave up 7 bases and V 4 bases, and 3 bases lay outside the gene matches. The CDR3 spells CASSSDRGLGYTF. The CDR3 bases are TGTGCCAGCAGCTCCGACAGGGGGCTTGGCTACACCTTC.

The rearrangement joins TRBV12-5 to TRBJ2-1; the D gene is possibly TRBD1 (6 bases). V lost 2 bases to trimming and J lost 5 bases, with 13 bases between them. CDR3 size: 15 residues. CDR1 is LGHNT, CDR2 FRNRAP, per germline. Here the CDR3 reads CASGLRDNPDNEQFF. In DNA, the CDR3 is TGTGCTAGTGGTTTGAGGGACAACCCCGACAATGAGCAGTTCTTC.

This clone was seen only once. V gene TRBV7-9 combines with J gene TRBJ2-1, with 12 bases lining up with TRBD2. This CDR3 comprises 17 residues. The V and J ends lost 1 base and 9 bases, in that order; junction bases with no gene match: 10. Germline V CDR1 and CDR2: SEHNR, FQNEAQ (reference sequence). CDR3 protein: CASSLGGGLAGGREQFF. CDR3 coding DNA: TGTGCCAGCAGCTTAGGAGGAGGGCTAGCGGGAGGGCGTGAGCAGTTCTTC.

The chain couples TRBV6-5 to TRBJ1-4; TRBD1 might be the D (5 bases). The CDR3 is 15 residues long. Germline lookup yields CDR1 MNHEY and CDR2 SVGAGI. V lost 8 bases and J 8 bases, leaving 21 bases between the germline ends. CDR3 loop: CASGGAGSLTEKLFF. In DNA form, the CDR3 reads TGTGCCAGCGGCGGGGCGGGGAGCCTCACGGAAAAACTGTTTTTT.

This clone was detected many times. The V call is TRBV6-4, the J call TRBJ2-1; no definite D call. Germline CDR1 and CDR2: MRHNA and SNTAGT. The germline V and J ends were trimmed by 2 bases and 4 bases, with 6 bases remaining between them. This CDR3 spans 13 amino acids. The chain's CDR3 is CASSDRLYNEQFF. The CDR3, as DNA: TGTGCCAGCAGTGACCGCTTGTACAATGAGCAGTTCTTC.

The sample holds one count of this clone. V usage is TRBV30 and J usage is TRBJ1-2; 7 positions agree with TRBD1. Per germline, CDR1 GTSNPN and CDR2 SVGIG (reference sequence). Unmatched junction bases numbered 7, after V lost 4 bases and J lost 8 bases. This CDR3 region has 12 residues. The CDR3 DNA is TGTGCCTGGATAACCAGGGGGTCGGGCTACACCTTC. Amino acid sequence: CAWITRGSGYTF.

About this clone itself: The sample has other DNA sequences that encode this CDR3 too. The chain carries TRBV5-1 and TRBJ1-2; TRBD1 matches at 7 bases. The V gene's germline CDR1 is SGHRS and CDR2 YFSETQ. CDR3 size: 14 residues. Unmatched junction bases numbered 1, after V lost 0 bases and J lost 2 bases. The CDR3 nucleotides are TGCGCCAGCAGCTTGGAACAGGGGAACTATGGCTACACCTTC. It is translated as CASSLEQGNYGYTF.

This chain links TRBV9 with TRBJ1-4; 10 nucleotides align to TRBD1. This CDR3 contains 17 residues. Germline lookup yields CDR1 SGDLS and CDR2 YYNGEE. Trimming cost V 3 bases and J 1 base; bases outside gene matches: 6. The CDR3 DNA follows: TGTGCCAGCAGCGGGGACAGGGGAGGCGGAACTAATGAAAAACTGTTTTTT. Translating it yields CASSGDRGGGTNEKLFF.

This clone occurred once. The V and J genes are TRBV7-2 and TRBJ2-1; 14 bases agree with TRBD2. Trimming took 10 bases from V and 0 from J; bases not matched to a gene: 8. The CDR3 has 17 residues. The germline CDR1 and CDR2 sequences are SGHTA and FQGNSA. The CDR3 DNA is TGTGCCACCTCCGGGACTAGCGGGAGCCTCTCCTACAATGAGCAGTTCTTC. It yields the protein CATSGTSGSLSYNEQFF.

The J gene is TRBJ1-1, the V gene TRBV2, with D possibly matching TRBD1 (6 bases). CDR3 length: 13 amino acids. The germline gives CDR1 SNHLY, CDR2 FYNNEI. V lost 8 bases and J lost 5, with 15 bases in between. CDR3 bases: TGTGCCAGCCACCTCGACAGGCGGACTGAAGCTTTCTTT. Residues: CASHLDRRTEAFF.

The V call is TRBV27, the J call TRBJ1-1; tentative D call: TRBD1 (5 bases). Germline CDR1 reads MNHEY; CDR2 reads SMNVEV (reference sequence). V was clipped by 5 bases and J by 1 base, with 8 bases between them. This CDR3 is built from 13 residues. CDR3 sequence reads: CASSLGGNTEAFF. The CDR3 DNA sequence: TGTGCCAGCAGTCTGGGGGGGAACACTGAAGCTTTCTTT.

This chain joins TRBV6-5 and TRBJ2-7; 7 bases are a match to TRBD1. CDR1 and CDR2 (germline): MNHEY, SVGAGI. After removal of 7 bases from V and 2 bases from J, the junction contained 5 bases not matched to a gene. CDR3 size: 13 residues. CDR3 coding DNA: TGTGCCAGCATGGGACAGCCTACCTACGAGCAGTACTTC. It is translated as CASMGQPTYEQYF.

V gene TRBV19 combines with J gene TRBJ2-4; D remains ambiguous. The germline CDR1 and CDR2 sequences are LNHDA and SQIVND (reference sequence). V lost 6 bases and J lost 3, with 18 bases in between. The CDR3 has 16 amino acids. The CDR3 bases are TGTGCCAGTAGCGCCATAAGACAATGGGACAAAAACATTCAGTACTTC. Translated: CASSAIRQWDKNIQYF.

The chain is built from TRBV2 and TRBJ1-1; D is undetermined. The CDR3 sequence is 14 residues long. Trimming took off 4 bases at V and 1 base at J, with 10 bases between the two ends. Germline V gene sequence: CDR1 SNHLY, CDR2 FYNNEI. CDR3 sequence: CASSVRETNTEAFF. The CDR3 DNA follows: TGTGCCAGCAGTGTAAGGGAGACGAACACTGAAGCTTTCTTT.

J is TRBJ2-5 and V is TRBV9; D gene unclear. Trimming removed 3 bases at V and 2 bases at J, with 14 bases between. CDR3 length: 15 amino acids. Germline CDR1 is SGDLS and CDR2 is YYNGEE. The CDR3 DNA reads as TGTGCCAGCAGCGCGGCGGCTCGGCGGCAAGAGACCCAGTACTTC. Its protein is CASSAAARRQETQYF.

This clone was found once. V usage is TRBV10-1 and J usage is TRBJ2-3; possibly TRBD2 for D (5 bases). In germline, CDR1 is WNHNN, CDR2 SYGVQD (reference sequence). Trimming cost V 5 bases and J 5 bases, with 17 bases left between them. This CDR3 region has 15 residues. CDR3 in DNA: TGCGCCAGCAGTAACGGACTGCAGAAGGGAGATACGCAGTATTTT. It translates to CASSNGLQKGDTQYF.